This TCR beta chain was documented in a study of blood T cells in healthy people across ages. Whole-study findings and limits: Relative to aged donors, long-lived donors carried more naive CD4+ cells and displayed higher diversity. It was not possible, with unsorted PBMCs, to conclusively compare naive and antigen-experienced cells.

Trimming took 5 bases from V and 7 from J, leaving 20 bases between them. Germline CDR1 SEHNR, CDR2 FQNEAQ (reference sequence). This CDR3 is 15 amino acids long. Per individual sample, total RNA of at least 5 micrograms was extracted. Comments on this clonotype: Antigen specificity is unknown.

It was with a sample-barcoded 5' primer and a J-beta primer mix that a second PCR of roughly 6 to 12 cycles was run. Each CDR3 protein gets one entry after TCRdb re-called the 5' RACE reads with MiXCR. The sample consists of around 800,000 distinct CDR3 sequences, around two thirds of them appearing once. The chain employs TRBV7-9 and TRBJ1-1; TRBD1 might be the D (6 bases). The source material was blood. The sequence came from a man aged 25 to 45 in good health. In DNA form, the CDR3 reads TGTGCCAGCAGCCCCCGGGAGGGGGGGGAGTGTGAAGCTTTCTTT. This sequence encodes CASSPREGGECEAFF.